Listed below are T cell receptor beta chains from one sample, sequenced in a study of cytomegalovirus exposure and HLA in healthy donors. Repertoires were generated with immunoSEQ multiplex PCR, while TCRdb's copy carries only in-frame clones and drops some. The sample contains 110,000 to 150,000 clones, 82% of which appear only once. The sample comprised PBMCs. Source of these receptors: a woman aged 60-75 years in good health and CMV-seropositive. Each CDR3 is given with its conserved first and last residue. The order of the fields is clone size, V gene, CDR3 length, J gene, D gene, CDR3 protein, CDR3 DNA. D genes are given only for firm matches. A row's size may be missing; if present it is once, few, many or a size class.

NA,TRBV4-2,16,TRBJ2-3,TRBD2,CASSPDAAGGWDTQYF,TGTGCCAGCAGCCCCGACGCAGCGGGAGGGTGGGATACGCAGTATTTT
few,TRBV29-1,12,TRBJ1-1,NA,CSVLRGSTEAFF,TGCAGCGTTCTTAGGGGGAGCACTGAAGCTTTCTTT
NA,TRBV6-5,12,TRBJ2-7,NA,CASKGVGGEQYF,TGTGCCAGCAAAGGGGTCGGGGGCGAGCAGTACTTC
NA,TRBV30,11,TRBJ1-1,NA,CAWSPTAEAFF,TGTGCCTGGAGTCCAACGGCTGAAGCTTTCTTT
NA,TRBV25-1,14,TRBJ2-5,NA,CASSDQGREETQYF,TGTGCCAGCAGTGATCAAGGCAGGGAAGAGACCCAGTACTTC
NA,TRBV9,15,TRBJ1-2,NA,CASSFNSGRPSGYTF,TGTGCCAGCAGCTTCAACTCGGGCCGTCCTAGCGGCTACACCTTC
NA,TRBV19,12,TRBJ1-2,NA,CASGRGDYGYTF,TGTGCCAGTGGGAGGGGTGACTATGGCTACACCTTC
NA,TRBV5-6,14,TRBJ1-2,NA,CASSLQGSSYGYTF,TGTGCCAGCAGCTTGCAGGGGTCTAGCTATGGCTACACCTTC
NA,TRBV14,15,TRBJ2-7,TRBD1,CASSQDTGQGREQYF,TGTGCCAGCAGCCAAGATACAGGACAGGGGCGGGAGCAGTACTTC
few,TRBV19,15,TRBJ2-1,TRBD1,CASSREDRVYNEQFF,TGTGCCAGTAGCAGGGAGGACAGGGTTTACAATGAGCAGTTCTTC
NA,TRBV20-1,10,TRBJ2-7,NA,CSARGAAEYF,TGCAGTGCTAGAGGGGCAGCGGAGTACTTC
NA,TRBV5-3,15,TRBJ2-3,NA,CARSHRLASTDTQYF,TGTGCCAGAAGCCATCGGCTAGCGAGCACAGATACGCAGTATTTT
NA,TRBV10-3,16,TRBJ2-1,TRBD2,CATYPWDSGNYNEQFF,TGTGCCACCTACCCTTGGGATAGCGGGAATTACAATGAGCAGTTCTTC
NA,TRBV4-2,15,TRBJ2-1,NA,CASSQEQGRYNEQFF,TGTGCCAGCAGCCAAGAACAGGGGAGGTACAATGAGCAGTTCTTC
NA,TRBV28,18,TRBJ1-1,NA,CASSSPPAGASRNTEAFF,TGTGCCAGCAGTTCCCCCCCGGCAGGGGCAAGTAGGAACACTGAAGCTTTCTTT
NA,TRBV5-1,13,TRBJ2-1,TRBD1,CASSLDRGGEQFF,TGCGCCAGCAGCTTGGACAGGGGTGGTGAGCAGTTCTTC
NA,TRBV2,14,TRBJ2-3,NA,CASSEVRGSDTQYF,TGTGCCAGCAGTGAGGTTCGGGGGTCAGATACGCAGTATTTT
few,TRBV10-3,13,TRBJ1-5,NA,CAISESISQPQHF,TGTGCCATCAGTGAGTCGATTAGTCAGCCCCAGCATTTT
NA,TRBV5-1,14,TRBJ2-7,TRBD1,CASSLTGVGYEQYF,TGCGCCAGCAGCTTGACAGGGGTCGGCTACGAGCAGTACTTC
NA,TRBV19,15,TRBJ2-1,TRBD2,CASSPLAGGPGEQFF,TGTGCCAGTAGTCCCCTAGCGGGAGGGCCAGGTGAGCAGTTCTTC
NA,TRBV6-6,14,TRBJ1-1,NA,CASSYEGSRTEAFF,TGTGCCAGCAGTTACGAGGGCAGCAGGACTGAAGCTTTCTTT
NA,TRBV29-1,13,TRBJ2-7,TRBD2,CSVELADSYEQYF,TGCAGCGTTGAACTAGCGGACTCCTACGAGCAGTACTTC
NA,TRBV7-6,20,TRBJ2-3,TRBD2,CASSPRGGTSGSTWTDTQYF,TGTGCCAGCAGCCCAAGAGGGGGGACTAGCGGGAGTACTTGGACAGATACGCAGTATTTT
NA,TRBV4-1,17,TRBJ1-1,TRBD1,CASSQVPGQGMNTEAFF,TGCGCCAGCAGCCAAGTCCCGGGACAGGGAATGAACACTGAAGCTTTCTTT
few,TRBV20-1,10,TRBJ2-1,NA,CSAPKREQFF,TGCAGTGCTCCGAAGCGGGAGCAGTTCTTC
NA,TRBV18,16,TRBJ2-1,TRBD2,CASSPRTSGDPSEQFF,TGTGCCAGCTCACCTCGGACTAGCGGGGACCCCTCCGAGCAGTTCTTC
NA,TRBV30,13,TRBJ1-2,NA,CAWSALTNYGYTF,TGTGCCTGGAGTGCCCTGACAAACTATGGCTACACCTTC
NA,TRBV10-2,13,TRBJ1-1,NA,CASSEGTNTEAFF,TGCGCCAGCAGTGAGGGCACGAACACTGAAGCTTTCTTT
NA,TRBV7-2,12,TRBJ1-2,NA,CASAQAIYGYTF,TGTGCCAGCGCCCAGGCAATCTATGGCTACACCTTC
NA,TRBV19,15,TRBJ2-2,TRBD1,CASSTTGFTTGELFF,TGTGCCAGTAGTACGACAGGGTTCACGACCGGGGAGCTGTTTTTT
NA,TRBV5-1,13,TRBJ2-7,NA,CASSLTGAHEQYF,TGCGCCAGCAGCTTGACGGGAGCCCACGAGCAGTACTTC
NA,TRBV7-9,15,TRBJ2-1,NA,CSSSHSVLAGDEQFF,TGTTCCAGCAGCCATTCAGTCCTTGCGGGCGATGAGCAGTTCTTC
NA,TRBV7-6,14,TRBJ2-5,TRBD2,CASSPGTRQETQYF,TGTGCCAGCAGCCCGGGGACTAGGCAGGAGACCCAGTACTTC
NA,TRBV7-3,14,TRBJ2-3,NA,CASSLRLQSDTQYF,TGTGCCAGCAGCTTAAGATTACAGTCAGATACGCAGTATTTT
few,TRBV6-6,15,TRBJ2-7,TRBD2,CASSGLAGGVYEQYF,TGTGCCAGCAGTGGACTAGCGGGAGGGGTGTACGAGCAGTACTTC
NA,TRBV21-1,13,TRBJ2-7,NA,CASSPSEPYEQYF,TGTGCCAGCAGCCCTAGCGAACCCTACGAGCAGTACTTC
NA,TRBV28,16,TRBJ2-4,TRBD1,CASSSPGTGFKNIQYF,TGTGCCAGCAGCTCTCCGGGGACAGGGTTCAAAAACATTCAGTACTTC
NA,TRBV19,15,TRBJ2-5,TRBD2,CASSITGRGEETQYF,TGTGCCAGTAGTATAACCGGGCGGGGGGAAGAGACCCAGTACTTC
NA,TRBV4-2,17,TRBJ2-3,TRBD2,CASSQALLAGETDTQYF,TGTGCCAGCAGCCAAGCTTTGCTAGCGGGAGAAACAGATACGCAGTATTTT
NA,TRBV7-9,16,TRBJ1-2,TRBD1,CASSLAGTGDLTGYTF,TGTGCCAGCAGCTTAGCGGGGACAGGGGATCTGACTGGCTACACCTTC
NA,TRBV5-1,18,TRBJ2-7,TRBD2,CASSLAGSLQRGTYEQYF,TGCGCCAGCAGCTTGGCCGGGTCCCTCCAGCGGGGCACCTACGAGCAGTACTTC
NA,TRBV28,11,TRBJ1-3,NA,CASSFRNTIYF,TGTGCCAGCAGTTTTAGAAACACCATATATTTT
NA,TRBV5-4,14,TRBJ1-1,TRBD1,CASSSRQGNTEAFF,TGTGCCAGCAGCTCCAGACAGGGGAACACTGAAGCTTTCTTT
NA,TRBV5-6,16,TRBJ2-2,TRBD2,CASSWGLAGRTGELFF,TGTGCCAGCAGCTGGGGACTAGCGGGAAGGACCGGGGAGCTGTTTTTT
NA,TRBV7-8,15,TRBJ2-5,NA,CASSLVGLTAETQYF,TGTGCCAGCAGCTTGGTGGGACTCACGGCGGAGACCCAGTACTTC
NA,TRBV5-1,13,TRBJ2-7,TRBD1,CASSFGQGNEQYF,TGCGCCAGCAGCTTCGGACAGGGGAACGAGCAGTACTTC
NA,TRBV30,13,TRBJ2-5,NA,CAWSAGTAGTQYF,TGTGCCTGGAGTGCCGGGACAGCGGGGACCCAGTACTTC
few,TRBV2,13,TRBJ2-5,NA,CASGRGIAETQYF,TGTGCCAGCGGCCGCGGGATCGCCGAGACCCAGTACTTC
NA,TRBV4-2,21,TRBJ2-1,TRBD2,CASSQDLGRTSGTLPSNEQFF,TGTGCCAGCAGCCAAGATCTCGGTCGGACTAGCGGTACCCTCCCCTCGAATGAGCAGTTCTTC
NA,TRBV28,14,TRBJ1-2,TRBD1,CASRPGTATYGYTF,TGTGCCAGCAGGCCAGGGACAGCTACCTATGGCTACACCTTC
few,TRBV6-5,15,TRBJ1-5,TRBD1,CASSYSRTGKQPQHF,TGTGCCAGCAGTTACAGTCGGACAGGGAAACAGCCCCAGCATTTT